Here is one T cell receptor (beta chain) with its context. Its antigen is undetermined. The CDR3 is 14 residues long. Germline CDR1 reads MNHEY; CDR2 reads SVGEGT. Trimming left V 1 base short and J 3 bases short, with 8 bases between. The table came from immunoSEQ multiplex PCR; TCRdb's copy has only in-frame clones and leaves some out. The sample has over 85,000 clones; roughly 92% are singletons. This sample was included in a study of T cell responses to AZD1222 COVID-19 vaccine. General study points: The study found vaccine-associated CD4 TCRs spanning spike, dominant at 160-218 and 743-854.

Sequencing used peripheral blood, obtained on day 0 of AZD1222 vaccination. This sequence originates from an adult in good health. The chain employs TRBV6-2 or TRBV6-3 and TRBJ2-3; the D call may be TRBD1 or TRBD2 (5 bases each). The CDR3 here is CASSYLGVTDTQYF. CDR3 DNA: TGTGCCAGCAGTTACTTGGGGGTAACAGATACGCAGTATTTT.